These T cell receptor beta chains were read from a single sample in a study of CD8+ T cells in alopecia areata. Assay: immunoSEQ multiplex PCR; the TCRdb copy retains only in-frame clones and omits some. The sample lists about 120,000 clones; more than 40% were seen once. This material consisted of CD4+ T cells sorted from blood, taken at week 4, from a patient treated with tofacitinib. Receptors originate from a human donor with alopecia areata. The CDR3 runs from the conserved cysteine through the conserved F or W. D genes are given only for firm matches. Clone size is shown for a subset of rows, as once, few, many or a class of expanded clone.

d_gene: TRBD2
abundance: -
v_gene: TRBV7-9
j_gene: TRBJ2-7
CDR3aa: CASSLVRASGRDEQYF
CDR3nt: TGTGCCAGCAGCTTAGTACGAGCTAGCGGGAGGGACGAGCAGTACTTC

d_gene: -
abundance: few
v_gene: TRBV2
j_gene: TRBJ2-7
CDR3aa: CASRSGGKRNFYEQYF
CDR3nt: TGTGCCAGCAGATCCGGGGGCAAGAGGAATTTCTACGAGCAGTACTTC

d_gene: -
abundance: -
v_gene: TRBV23-1
j_gene: TRBJ2-4
CDR3aa: CASSHWNTQSIQYF
CDR3nt: TGCGCCAGCAGTCATTGGAACACCCAGAGCATTCAGTACTTC

d_gene: TRBD1
abundance: few
v_gene: TRBV27
j_gene: TRBJ1-4
CDR3aa: CASSLRGRGEKLFF
CDR3nt: TGTGCCAGCAGCCTCAGGGGGAGAGGTGAAAAACTGTTTTTT

d_gene: TRBD2
abundance: -
v_gene: TRBV6-6
j_gene: TRBJ2-1
CDR3aa: CASSYGIAGVSEQFF
CDR3nt: TGTGCCAGCAGTTACGGGATAGCGGGGGTCAGTGAGCAGTTCTTC

d_gene: -
abundance: -
v_gene: TRBV2
j_gene: TRBJ2-5
CDR3aa: CASSAGSLQETQYF
CDR3nt: TGTGCCAGCAGTGCGGGGTCGCTCCAAGAGACCCAGTACTTC

d_gene: TRBD2
abundance: -
v_gene: TRBV7-9
j_gene: TRBJ2-7
CDR3aa: CASSLPIAGGPTGEQYF
CDR3nt: TGTGCCAGCAGCCTTCCTATAGCGGGAGGACCTACGGGCGAGCAGTACTTC

d_gene: -
abundance: -
v_gene: TRBV7-9
j_gene: TRBJ1-1
CDR3aa: CASSLTTQGNTEAFF
CDR3nt: TGTGCCAGCAGCTTAACAACACAGGGGAACACTGAAGCTTTCTTT

d_gene: -
abundance: few
v_gene: TRBV5-1
j_gene: TRBJ2-2
CDR3aa: CASSLQGYSGELFF
CDR3nt: TGCGCCAGCAGCTTGCAAGGATACTCCGGGGAGCTGTTTTTT

d_gene: -
abundance: -
v_gene: TRBV30
j_gene: TRBJ1-5
CDR3aa: CAWSKGQGRRQPQHF
CDR3nt: TGTGCCTGGAGTAAGGGGCAGGGGAGGCGTCAGCCCCAGCATTTT

d_gene: TRBD1
abundance: -
v_gene: TRBV29-1
j_gene: TRBJ2-7
CDR3aa: CSVGADRVNEQYF
CDR3nt: TGCAGCGTTGGGGCGGACAGGGTGAACGAGCAGTACTTC

d_gene: -
abundance: -
v_gene: TRBV30
j_gene: TRBJ1-5
CDR3aa: CAWSGGRSNQPQHF
CDR3nt: TGTGCCTGGAGTGGAGGACGTAGCAATCAGCCCCAGCATTTT

d_gene: -
abundance: -
v_gene: TRBV5-4
j_gene: TRBJ1-1
CDR3aa: CASSYGSETEAFF
CDR3nt: TGTGCCAGCAGCTACGGAAGCGAGACTGAAGCTTTCTTT

d_gene: -
abundance: -
v_gene: TRBV29-1
j_gene: TRBJ2-1
CDR3aa: CSVGGYRVKLGDEQFF
CDR3nt: TGCAGCGTGGGAGGTTACAGGGTCAAGTTAGGGGATGAGCAGTTCTTC

d_gene: -
abundance: few
v_gene: TRBV7-9
j_gene: TRBJ2-1
CDR3aa: CASSLSMGEQFF
CDR3nt: TGTGCCAGCAGCTTGTCGATGGGGGAGCAGTTCTTC

d_gene: -
abundance: -
v_gene: TRBV5-4
j_gene: TRBJ1-4
CDR3aa: CASRRDIANEKLFF
CDR3nt: TGTGCCAGCAGGCGGGACATCGCCAATGAAAAACTGTTTTTT

d_gene: -
abundance: -
v_gene: TRBV5-1
j_gene: TRBJ2-3
CDR3aa: CASSLAPPRDTQYF
CDR3nt: TGCGCCAGCAGCTTGGCCCCACCGAGAGATACGCAGTATTTT

d_gene: -
abundance: -
v_gene: TRBV15
j_gene: TRBJ2-3
CDR3aa: CATSRRPGATDTQYF
CDR3nt: TGTGCCACCAGCAGAAGGCCAGGGGCTACAGATACGCAGTATTTT

d_gene: -
abundance: -
v_gene: TRBV9
j_gene: TRBJ2-7
CDR3aa: CASSVGGISYEQYF
CDR3nt: TGTGCCAGCAGCGTAGGGGGGATCTCCTACGAGCAGTACTTC

d_gene: -
abundance: few
v_gene: TRBV19
j_gene: TRBJ1-2
CDR3aa: CASSMPADWANYGYTF
CDR3nt: TGTGCCAGTAGTATGCCGGCAGACTGGGCTAACTATGGCTACACCTTC

d_gene: TRBD2
abundance: few
v_gene: TRBV2
j_gene: TRBJ2-1
CDR3aa: CASSLAGAINEQFF
CDR3nt: TGTGCCAGCAGTTTAGCGGGAGCCATTAATGAGCAGTTCTTC

d_gene: -
abundance: -
v_gene: TRBV30
j_gene: TRBJ2-7
CDR3aa: CAWSHGSYEQYF
CDR3nt: TGTGCCTGGAGTCACGGCAGCTACGAGCAGTACTTC

d_gene: -
abundance: few
v_gene: TRBV7-9
j_gene: TRBJ2-2
CDR3aa: CASSSRGGGAGTGELFF
CDR3nt: TGTGCCAGCAGCTCAAGAGGAGGGGGCGCTGGCACCGGGGAGCTGTTTTTT

d_gene: -
abundance: -
v_gene: TRBV19
j_gene: TRBJ1-5
CDR3aa: CASSGDRGNQPQHF
CDR3nt: TGTGCCAGTAGCGGGGATCGGGGCAATCAGCCCCAGCATTTT

d_gene: -
abundance: -
v_gene: TRBV5-4
j_gene: TRBJ2-5
CDR3aa: CASSPSLGVETQYF
CDR3nt: TGTGCCAGCAGCCCCTCTTTGGGGGTCGAGACCCAGTACTTC

d_gene: -
abundance: few
v_gene: TRBV6-5
j_gene: TRBJ2-7
CDR3aa: CASSDNRVYEQYF
CDR3nt: TGTGCCAGCAGTGATAACAGGGTCTACGAGCAGTACTTC

d_gene: -
abundance: -
v_gene: TRBV2
j_gene: TRBJ2-3
CDR3aa: CASSVGQGISTDTQYF
CDR3nt: TGTGCCAGCAGTGTGGGCCAGGGGATAAGTACAGATACGCAGTATTTT

d_gene: -
abundance: -
v_gene: TRBV30
j_gene: TRBJ1-4
CDR3aa: CAWSRSDREKLFF
CDR3nt: TGTGCCTGGAGTAGAAGCGATCGTGAAAAACTGTTTTTT

d_gene: -
abundance: -
v_gene: TRBV4-3
j_gene: TRBJ2-2
CDR3aa: CASSQIRGTGELFF
CDR3nt: TGCGCCAGCAGCCAAATCAGGGGAACCGGGGAGCTGTTTTTT

d_gene: TRBD2
abundance: -
v_gene: TRBV2
j_gene: TRBJ2-5
CDR3aa: CASSVAGIRRETQYF
CDR3nt: TGTGCCAGCAGCGTAGCGGGAATACGGAGGGAGACCCAGTACTTC

d_gene: -
abundance: -
v_gene: TRBV5-6
j_gene: TRBJ1-2
CDR3aa: CASTTSYLRDYGYTF
CDR3nt: TGTGCCAGCACCACCTCCTACCTTAGGGACTATGGCTACACCTTC

d_gene: -
abundance: -
v_gene: TRBV5-1
j_gene: TRBJ2-5
CDR3aa: CASSRKGIGEETQYF
CDR3nt: TGCGCCAGCAGCCGTAAGGGGATTGGGGAAGAGACCCAGTACTTC

d_gene: TRBD1
abundance: -
v_gene: TRBV29-1
j_gene: TRBJ2-5
CDR3aa: CSVNRGQETQYF
CDR3nt: TGCAGCGTCAACAGGGGGCAGGAGACCCAGTACTTC

d_gene: TRBD2
abundance: -
v_gene: TRBV5-4
j_gene: TRBJ2-7
CDR3aa: CASSLEGSGRGQYF
CDR3nt: TGTGCCAGCAGCTTGGAAGGTAGCGGGAGAGGGCAGTACTTC

d_gene: TRBD2
abundance: -
v_gene: TRBV4-2
j_gene: TRBJ2-5
CDR3aa: CASSRTSAQETQYF
CDR3nt: TGTGCCAGCAGCCGGACTAGCGCCCAAGAGACCCAGTACTTC

d_gene: -
abundance: once
v_gene: TRBV29-1
j_gene: TRBJ1-1
CDR3aa: CSARSGLNTEAFF
CDR3nt: TGCAGCGCCCGTTCGGGGCTGAACACTGAAGCTTTCTTT

d_gene: TRBD2
abundance: few
v_gene: TRBV27
j_gene: TRBJ2-1
CDR3aa: CASSSGLAYNEQFF
CDR3nt: TGTGCCAGCAGTTCCGGACTAGCCTACAATGAGCAGTTCTTC

d_gene: -
abundance: -
v_gene: TRBV7-8
j_gene: TRBJ2-2
CDR3aa: CASSLRRSTGELFF
CDR3nt: TGTGCCAGCAGCTTACGGCGGTCCACCGGGGAGCTGTTTTTT

d_gene: TRBD1
abundance: once
v_gene: TRBV7-9
j_gene: TRBJ1-2
CDR3aa: CASSWDRGRGYTF
CDR3nt: TGTGCCAGCAGCTGGGACAGGGGGCGAGGCTACACCTTC

d_gene: -
abundance: few
v_gene: TRBV2
j_gene: TRBJ2-1
CDR3aa: CASSVESEQFF
CDR3nt: TGTGCCAGCAGTGTTGAGTCTGAGCAGTTCTTC

d_gene: TRBD2
abundance: -
v_gene: TRBV5-1
j_gene: TRBJ2-5
CDR3aa: CASSLGAGVAETQYF
CDR3nt: TGCGCCAGCAGCTTGGGAGCGGGAGTCGCAGAGACCCAGTACTTC

d_gene: TRBD2
abundance: once
v_gene: TRBV7-8
j_gene: TRBJ2-1
CDR3aa: CASSLDAGADNEQFF
CDR3nt: TGTGCCAGCAGCTTAGATGCGGGAGCTGACAATGAGCAGTTCTTC

d_gene: -
abundance: -
v_gene: TRBV7-9
j_gene: TRBJ2-7
CDR3aa: CASSLEVRFTYEQYF
CDR3nt: TGTGCCAGCAGCTTAGAAGTCCGGTTTACCTACGAGCAGTACTTC

d_gene: -
abundance: -
v_gene: TRBV30
j_gene: TRBJ2-3
CDR3aa: CAWSVWGGASTDTQYF
CDR3nt: TGTGCCTGGAGTGTTTGGGGGGGCGCATCGACAGATACGCAGTATTTT

d_gene: TRBD1
abundance: once
v_gene: TRBV30
j_gene: TRBJ2-7
CDR3aa: CAWGRRTGGLAGQYF
CDR3nt: TGTGCCTGGGGGCGAAGGACAGGCGGTCTGGCGGGGCAGTACTTC

d_gene: -
abundance: -
v_gene: TRBV5-1
j_gene: TRBJ2-2
CDR3aa: CASGTRDTGELFF
CDR3nt: TGCGCCAGCGGTACCCGGGACACCGGGGAGCTGTTTTTT

d_gene: -
abundance: -
v_gene: TRBV30
j_gene: TRBJ1-4
CDR3aa: CAWSGGDEKLFF
CDR3nt: TGTGCCTGGAGTGGGGGAGATGAAAAACTGTTTTTT

d_gene: -
abundance: -
v_gene: TRBV7-2
j_gene: TRBJ1-5
CDR3aa: CASSLGTHQPQHF
CDR3nt: TGTGCCAGCAGCTTAGGGACACATCAGCCCCAGCATTTT

d_gene: TRBD1
abundance: -
v_gene: TRBV2
j_gene: TRBJ1-1
CDR3aa: CASRDRGVNTEAFF
CDR3nt: TGTGCCAGCCGGGACAGGGGCGTGAACACTGAAGCTTTCTTT

d_gene: -
abundance: few
v_gene: TRBV5-1
j_gene: TRBJ1-2
CDR3aa: CASSLSETGYTF
CDR3nt: TGCGCCAGCAGCCTTAGTGAGACGGGCTACACCTTC

d_gene: -
abundance: -
v_gene: TRBV2
j_gene: TRBJ2-5
CDR3aa: CASRALSSPRYF
CDR3nt: TGTGCCAGCAGAGCCCTCTCTAGCCCCCGGTACTTC

d_gene: TRBD2
abundance: -
v_gene: TRBV30
j_gene: TRBJ2-1
CDR3aa: CAWSLTSGRAQEFF
CDR3nt: TGTGCCTGGAGTTTGACTAGCGGGAGGGCCCAGGAGTTCTTC

d_gene: TRBD1
abundance: once
v_gene: TRBV5-1
j_gene: TRBJ2-7
CDR3aa: CASSRPGTGSYEQYF
CDR3nt: TGCGCCAGCAGCCGGCCCGGGACAGGGTCCTACGAGCAGTACTTC

d_gene: -
abundance: -
v_gene: TRBV30
j_gene: TRBJ1-4
CDR3aa: CAWSTGNEKLFF
CDR3nt: TGTGCCTGGAGTACCGGCAATGAAAAACTGTTTTTT

d_gene: TRBD1
abundance: -
v_gene: TRBV19
j_gene: TRBJ2-7
CDR3aa: CASNTGTGGREQYF
CDR3nt: TGTGCCAGTAATACCGGGACAGGGGGGCGCGAGCAGTACTTC

d_gene: -
abundance: -
v_gene: TRBV20-1
j_gene: TRBJ2-1
CDR3aa: CSAEDSIGQFF
CDR3nt: TGCAGTGCCGAAGACTCGATCGGGCAGTTCTTC

d_gene: TRBD2
abundance: -
v_gene: TRBV29-1
j_gene: TRBJ2-1
CDR3aa: CSARTSGSNEQFF
CDR3nt: TGCAGCGCTCGGACTAGCGGGAGCAATGAGCAGTTCTTC

d_gene: TRBD2
abundance: few
v_gene: TRBV30
j_gene: TRBJ2-3
CDR3aa: CAGLAGSTDTQYF
CDR3nt: TGTGCCGGACTAGCGGGAAGCACAGATACGCAGTATTTT

d_gene: TRBD1
abundance: -
v_gene: TRBV14
j_gene: TRBJ2-7
CDR3aa: CASSRDRVTHYEQYF
CDR3nt: TGTGCCAGCAGCCGGGACAGGGTTACTCACTACGAGCAGTACTTC

d_gene: -
abundance: -
v_gene: TRBV30
j_gene: TRBJ1-3
CDR3aa: CAWSVVSGNTIYF
CDR3nt: TGTGCCTGGAGTGTGGTATCTGGAAACACCATATATTTT